These 10 T cell receptor beta chains were sequenced from one sample in a study of shared clonotypes between healthy human individuals. TCRdb's copy holds only in-frame clones and misses some; the assay was immunoSEQ multiplex PCR. The data contain hundreds of thousands of clones, almost 97% of them singletons. The sequenced sample consisted of naive CD4+ T cells sorted from blood. Specified subset: CD45RA+ positively selected. The source is a woman aged 30 to 39 in good health.

This rearrangement joins TRBV9 to TRBJ2-5; TRBD2 matches at 8 bases. The DNA end is a closer match to TRBJ2-7, so the J assignment may be wrong. The germline V gene has CDR1 SGDLS and CDR2 YYNGEE. The CDR3 sequence is 14 residues long. CDR3 loop: CASSETSGSYEQYF. CDR3 DNA sequence: TGTGCCAGCAGCGAAACTAGCGGCTCCTACGAGCAGTACTTC.

This rearrangement joins TRBV5-1 to TRBJ2-3; tentatively, D is TRBD2 (5 bases). The germline gives CDR1 SGHRS, CDR2 YFSETQ. The CDR3 is 15 residues long. Trimming took off 2 bases at V and 4 bases at J, with 14 bases between the two ends. Written as DNA, the CDR3 is TGCGCCAGCAGCTTTTCGGCGGGTAGCTCAGATACGCAGTATTTT. It codes for CASSFSAGSSDTQYF. Based on the CDR3 plus reference TRBV5-1 and TRBJ2-3, the full variable domain is KAGVTQTPRYLIKTRGQQVTLSCSPISGHRSVSWYQQTPGQGLQFLFEYFSETQRNKGNFPGRFSGRQFSNSRSEMNVSTLELGDSALYLCASSFSAGSSDTQYFGPGTRLTVL.

The V and J genes are TRBV28 and TRBJ2-1; D remains ambiguous. Trimming removed 6 bases at V and 3 bases at J, with 15 bases between. In germline, CDR1 is MDHEN, CDR2 SYDVKM. The CDR3 extends over 15 amino acids. The CDR3 is CASRPLGRLYNEQFF. As DNA, the CDR3 is TGTGCCAGCAGGCCCTTAGGGCGGCTCTACAATGAGCAGTTCTTC.

The rearrangement joins TRBV9 to TRBJ2-7; 10 positions match TRBD1. Germline CDR1 SGDLS, CDR2 YYNGEE. This CDR3 contains 15 residues. J lost 6 bases, V lost 1 base, and 7 bases had no gene match. CDR3 nucleotide sequence: TGTGCCAGCAGCGTATTCGGGGACAGGGGAGGCGAGCAGTACTTC. Translating it yields CASSVFGDRGGEQYF.

J is TRBJ1-1 and V is TRBV6-5; D not certain. From germline, CDR1 is MNHEY and CDR2 SVGAGI. This CDR3 comprises 12 residues. The germline V and J ends were trimmed by 6 bases and 1 base, with 6 bases remaining between them. The CDR3 nucleotides are TGTGCCAGCAGACCAGGGAACACTGAAGCTTTCTTT. This translates into CASRPGNTEAFF.

Note on this clone: Other nucleotide sequences from this sample produce the same CDR3. The chain links TRBV28 to TRBJ1-2; D is unclear. The germline V and J ends were trimmed by 6 bases and 3 bases, with 8 bases remaining between them. Germline assignment: CDR1 MDHEN and CDR2 SYDVKM. This CDR3 region has 12 residues. The CDR3 nucleotides read TGTGCCAGCAGCCTAGGAGACTATGGCTACACCTTC. This encodes CASSLGDYGYTF.

This clone was recorded once. This sequence joins TRBV28 and TRBJ2-7; D may be TRBD2 (7 bases). The CDR3 is 21 residues long. Germline V gives CDR1 MDHEN, CDR2 SYDVKM. Trimming pared 2 bases from V and 0 bases from J, leaving 29 bases between. CDR3 coding DNA: TGTGCCAGCAGTTTAAGTTTCACACGGGGGGCCTTGGTACCGAGCTCCTACGAGCAGTACTTC. It encodes CASSLSFTRGALVPSSYEQYF.

This CDR3 is CATATGGGTGELFF. The DNA for the CDR3 is TGTGCCACCGCGACAGGGGGCGGCACCGGGGAGCTGTTTTTT. The rearrangement uses TRBV28 and TRBJ2-2; 10 bases agree with TRBD1. The trim removed 10 bases at V and 4 bases at J, leaving 6 bases unmatched. Germline assignment: CDR1 MDHEN and CDR2 SYDVKM. CDR3 length equals 14 residues.

In the case of this clone: One end of the junction does not line up with germline, which may come from a read error. The rearrangement uses TRBV18 and TRBJ1-1; perhaps TRBD1 as D (6 bases). CDR1 is KGHSH and CDR2 is LQKENI in the germline V gene. The CDR3 runs 14 residues. CDR3 DNA sequence: TGTGCCAGCTCGCCACAGGGATTGAACACTGAAGCTTTCTTT. Translation: CASSPQGLNTEAFF. Together with reference TRBV18 and TRBJ1-1, the CDR3 gives the full variable domain: NAGVMQNPRHLVRRRGQEARLRCSPMKGHSHVYWYRQLPEEGLKFMVYLQKENIIDESGMPKERFSAEFPKEGPSILRIQQVVRGDSAAYFCASSPQGLNTEAFFGQGTRLTVV.

J is TRBJ2-3 and V is TRBV6-1; TRBD1 might be the D (5 bases). Germline V gives CDR1 MNHNS, CDR2 SASEGT. The CDR3 consists of 13 residues. V was shortened by 6 bases and J by 2 bases, with 9 bases between the two germline ends. This chain's CDR3 is CASRTDNTDTQYF. CDR3 sequence (DNA): TGTGCCAGCAGGACAGACAACACAGATACGCAGTATTTT.